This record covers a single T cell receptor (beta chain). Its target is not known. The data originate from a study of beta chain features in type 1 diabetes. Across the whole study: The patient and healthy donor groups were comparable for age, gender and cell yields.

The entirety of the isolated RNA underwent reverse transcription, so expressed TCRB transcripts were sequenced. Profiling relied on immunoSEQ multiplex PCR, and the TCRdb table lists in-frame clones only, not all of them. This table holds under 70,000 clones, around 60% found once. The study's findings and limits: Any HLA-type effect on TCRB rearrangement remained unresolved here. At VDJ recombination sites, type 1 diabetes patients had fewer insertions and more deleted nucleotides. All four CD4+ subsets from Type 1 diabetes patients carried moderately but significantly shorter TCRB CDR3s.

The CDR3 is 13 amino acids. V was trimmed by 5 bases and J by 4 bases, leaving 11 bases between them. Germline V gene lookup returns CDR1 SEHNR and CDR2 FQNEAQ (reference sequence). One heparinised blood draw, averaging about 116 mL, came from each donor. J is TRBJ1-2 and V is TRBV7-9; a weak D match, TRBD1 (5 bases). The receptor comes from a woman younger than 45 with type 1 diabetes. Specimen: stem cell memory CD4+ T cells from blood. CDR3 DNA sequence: TGTGCCAGCAGCAAAGACAGTTCCTATGGCTACACCTTC. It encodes CASSKDSSYGYTF.